This is a list of T cell receptor beta chains from one sample in a study of blood T cell repertoires in COVID-19. Sequencing used immunoSEQ multiplex PCR; TCRdb keeps in-frame clones, though not all of them. This sample has about 140,000 clones, with 60% to 85% found just once. Sequencing input: peripheral blood. The receptors derive from a man between 50 and 59 years old with acute or convalescent COVID-19. The CDR3 runs from the conserved cysteine through the conserved F or W.

V gene,J gene,CDR3 protein
TRBV11-3,TRBJ1-2,CASTGGPGFASEGYTF
TRBV4-1,TRBJ2-1,CASSRAELAGSSYNEQFF
TRBV19,TRBJ1-1,CASSMGGQPPTEAFF
TRBV21-1,TRBJ2-5,CASIDRDNIAETQYF
TRBV18,TRBJ1-6,CASSPGTGTTNSPLHF
TRBV14,TRBJ1-1,CASSQDFGTGGTEAFF
TRBV10-3,TRBJ1-2,CAISESNMGGNVYTF
TRBV2,TRBJ2-2,CASSPVQSNTGELFF
TRBV28,TRBJ1-5,CASLQGGGNQPQHF
TRBV10-3,TRBJ1-1,CAISPGQGADTEAFF
TRBV27,TRBJ1-4,CASSLGGEKLFF
TRBV6-5,TRBJ1-5,CASSKDRNQPQHF
TRBV19,TRBJ2-3,CASRARQGFGLDTQYF
TRBV30,TRBJ2-1,CAWSLTSGGAYNEQFF
TRBV28,TRBJ1-3,CASSGQGWNTIYF
TRBV5-8,TRBJ1-1,CASRRLLTEAFF
TRBV5-1,TRBJ1-6,CASSFGTGEQSPLHF
TRBV3-1/TRBV3-2,TRBJ2-7,CASSQAGGVSYEQYF
TRBV2,TRBJ1-5,CASSNGPPGGQPQHF
TRBV29-1,TRBJ1-1,CSVAGTGGANTEAFF
TRBV4-1,TRBJ2-3,CASSQTEHTDTQYF
TRBV12-3/TRBV12-4,TRBJ1-5,CASSETAGQPQHF
TRBV5-1,TRBJ1-6,CASSPASGGGSSYNSPLHF
TRBV7-9,TRBJ1-1,CASSLLRDGGSEAFF
TRBV5-1,TRBJ1-2,CASSQTGYSGYTF
TRBV25-1,TRBJ1-6,CASRAAGEKNSPLHF
TRBV3-1/TRBV3-2,TRBJ1-1,CASSQRWPEAFF
TRBV5-1,TRBJ2-6,CASSPGGQSGSGANVLTF
TRBV27,TRBJ1-1,CASSRGTEAFF
TRBV12-5,TRBJ2-7,CASGLSGQGAYEQYF
TRBV5-6,TRBJ2-1,CASSGEGQGAYNEQFF
TRBV10-3,TRBJ1-1,CAISPGTGGMNTEAFF
TRBV25-1,TRBJ1-1,CASSFGLSSVEAFF
TRBV24-1,TRBJ1-2,CATSDSTSRYGYTF
TRBV7-9,TRBJ1-1,CASSQGGNTEAFF
TRBV10-3,TRBJ1-5,CAISERGGNQPQHF
TRBV4-2,TRBJ2-7,CASSTRTGRYEQYF
TRBV18,TRBJ1-2,CASSPDSLYGYTF
TRBV5-6,TRBJ1-5,CASSIGQGAQPQHF
TRBV11-2,TRBJ2-2,CASRRSASGGAAGELFF
TRBV19,TRBJ2-3,CASSSSPGQGASDTQYF
TRBV30,TRBJ1-6,CAWSQRTVRDSLSSYNSPLHF
TRBV6-2/TRBV6-3,TRBJ1-1,CASSYSSGTGLPEAFF
TRBV5-1,TRBJ1-1,CASSLTGTGNTEAFF
TRBV2,TRBJ2-1,CASSEITIYNEQFF
TRBV27,TRBJ2-1,CASSFEQAYNEQFF
TRBV28,TRBJ1-2,CASSSQEGALGGYTF
TRBV11-2,TRBJ1-2,CASSLNRDTAYGYTF
TRBV7-2,TRBJ2-3,CASSLAEATDTQYF
TRBV27,TRBJ1-2,CASSPSPGHRATF
TRBV5-8,TRBJ2-1,CASSLFYEQFF
TRBV12-3/TRBV12-4,TRBJ1-6,CASSGTYSPLHF
TRBV30,TRBJ1-1,CAWSAQYGPEAFF
TRBV21-1,TRBJ1-2,CASSNLGGQGVCGYTF
TRBV5-1,TRBJ2-2,CASSLDSGGEELFF